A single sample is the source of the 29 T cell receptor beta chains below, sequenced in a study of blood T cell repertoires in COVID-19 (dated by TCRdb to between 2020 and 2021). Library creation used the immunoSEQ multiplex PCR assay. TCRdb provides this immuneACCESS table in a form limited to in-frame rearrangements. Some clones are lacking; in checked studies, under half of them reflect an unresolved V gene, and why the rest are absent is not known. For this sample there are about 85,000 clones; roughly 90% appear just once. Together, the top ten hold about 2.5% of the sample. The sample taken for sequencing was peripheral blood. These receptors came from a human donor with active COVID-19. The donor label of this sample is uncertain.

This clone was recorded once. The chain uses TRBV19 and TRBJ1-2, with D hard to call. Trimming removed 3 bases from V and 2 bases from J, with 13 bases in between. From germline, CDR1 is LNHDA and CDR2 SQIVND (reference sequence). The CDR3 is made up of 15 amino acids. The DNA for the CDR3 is TGTGCCAGTAGTATTTCAGAGGAGATAAACTATGGCTACACCTTC. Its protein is CASSISEEINYGYTF.

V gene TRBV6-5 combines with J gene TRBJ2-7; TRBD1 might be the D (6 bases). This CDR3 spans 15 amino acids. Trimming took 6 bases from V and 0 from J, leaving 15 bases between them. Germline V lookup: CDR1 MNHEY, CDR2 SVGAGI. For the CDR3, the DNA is TGTGCCAGCAGCCTCAACCACAGGGTCTCCTACGAGCAGTACTTC. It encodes CASSLNHRVSYEQYF.

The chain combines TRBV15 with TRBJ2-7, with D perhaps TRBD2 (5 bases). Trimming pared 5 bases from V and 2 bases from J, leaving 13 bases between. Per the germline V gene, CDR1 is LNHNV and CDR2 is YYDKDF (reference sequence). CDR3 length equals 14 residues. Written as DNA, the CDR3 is TGTGCCACCAGCCCCCATCGGGGTCCCTACGAGCAGTACTTC. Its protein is CATSPHRGPYEQYF. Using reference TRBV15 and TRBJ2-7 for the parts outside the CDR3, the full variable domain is DAMVIQNPRYQVTQFGKPVTLSCSQTLNHNVMYWYQQKSSQAPKLLFHYYDKDFNNEADTPDNFQSRRPNTSFCFLDIRSPGLGDTAMYLCATSPHRGPYEQYFGPGTRLTVT.

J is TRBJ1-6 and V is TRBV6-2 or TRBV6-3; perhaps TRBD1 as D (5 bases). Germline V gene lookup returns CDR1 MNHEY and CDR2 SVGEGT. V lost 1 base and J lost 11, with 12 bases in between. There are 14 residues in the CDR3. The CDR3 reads CASSYWQGGTPLHF. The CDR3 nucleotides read TGTGCCAGCAGTTACTGGCAGGGTGGCACACCCCTCCACTTT.

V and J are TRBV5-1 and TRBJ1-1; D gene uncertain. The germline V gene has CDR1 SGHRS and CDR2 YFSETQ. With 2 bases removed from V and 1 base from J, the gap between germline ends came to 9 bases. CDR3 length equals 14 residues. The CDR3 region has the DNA TGCGCCAGCAGCTTTTATGCCGGGAACACTGAAGCTTTCTTT. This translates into CASSFYAGNTEAFF.

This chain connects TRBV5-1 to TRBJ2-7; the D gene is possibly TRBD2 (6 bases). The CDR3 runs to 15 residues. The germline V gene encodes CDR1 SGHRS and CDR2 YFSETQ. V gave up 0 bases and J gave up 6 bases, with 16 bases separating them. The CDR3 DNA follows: TGCGCCAGCAGCTTGGAAAGTCTGGCAGCGGGCGAGCAGTACTTC. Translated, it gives CASSLESLAAGEQYF.

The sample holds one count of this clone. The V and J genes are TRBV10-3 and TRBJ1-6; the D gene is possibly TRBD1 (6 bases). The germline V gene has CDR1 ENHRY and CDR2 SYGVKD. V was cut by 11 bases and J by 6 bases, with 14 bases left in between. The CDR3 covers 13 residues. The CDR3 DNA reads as TGTGCCGCACACGCAGGGGTTAATTCACCCCTCCACTTT. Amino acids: CAAHAGVNSPLHF.

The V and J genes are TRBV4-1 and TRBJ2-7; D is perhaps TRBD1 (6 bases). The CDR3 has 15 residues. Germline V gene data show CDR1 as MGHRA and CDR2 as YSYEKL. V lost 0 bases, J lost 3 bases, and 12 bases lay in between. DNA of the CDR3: TGCGCCAGCAGCCAAGACCCGGGACACAACTACGAGCAGTACTTC. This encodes CASSQDPGHNYEQYF.

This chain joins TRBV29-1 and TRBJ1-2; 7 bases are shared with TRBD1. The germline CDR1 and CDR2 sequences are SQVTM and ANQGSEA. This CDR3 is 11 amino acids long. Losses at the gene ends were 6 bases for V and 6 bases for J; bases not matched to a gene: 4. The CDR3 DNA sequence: TGCAGCGTAACAGGGGTGAATGGCTACACCTTC. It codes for CSVTGVNGYTF.

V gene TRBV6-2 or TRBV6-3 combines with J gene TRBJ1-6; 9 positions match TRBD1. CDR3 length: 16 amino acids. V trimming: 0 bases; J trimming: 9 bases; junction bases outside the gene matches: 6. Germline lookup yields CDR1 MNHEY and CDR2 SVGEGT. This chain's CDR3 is CASSYSTQGAGSPLHF. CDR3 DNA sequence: TGTGCCAGCAGTTACTCGACACAGGGGGCTGGTTCACCCCTCCACTTT.

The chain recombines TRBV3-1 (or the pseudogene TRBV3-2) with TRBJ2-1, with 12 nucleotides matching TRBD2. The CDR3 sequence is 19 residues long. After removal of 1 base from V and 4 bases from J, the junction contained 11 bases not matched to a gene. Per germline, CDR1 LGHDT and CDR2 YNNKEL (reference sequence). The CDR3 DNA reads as TGTGCCAGCAGCCAAGGTAGTCTAGCGGGGGGGCTGAAGTACAATGAGCAGTTCTTC. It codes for CASSQGSLAGGLKYNEQFF.

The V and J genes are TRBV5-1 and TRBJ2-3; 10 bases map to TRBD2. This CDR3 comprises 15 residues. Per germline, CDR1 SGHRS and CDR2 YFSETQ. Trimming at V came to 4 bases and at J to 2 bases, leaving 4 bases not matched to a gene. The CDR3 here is CASSVTSGATDTQYF. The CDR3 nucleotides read TGCGCCAGCAGCGTAACTAGCGGGGCCACAGATACGCAGTATTTT.

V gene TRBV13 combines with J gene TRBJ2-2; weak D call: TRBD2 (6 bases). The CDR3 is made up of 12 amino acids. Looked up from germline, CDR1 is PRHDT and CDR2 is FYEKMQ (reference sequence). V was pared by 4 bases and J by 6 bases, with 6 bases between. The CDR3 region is CASSWGAGELFF. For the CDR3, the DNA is TGTGCCAGCAGCTGGGGGGCCGGGGAGCTGTTTTTT. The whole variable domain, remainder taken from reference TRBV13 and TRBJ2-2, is AAGVIQSPRHLIKEKRETATLKCYPIPRHDTVYWYQQGPGQDPQFLISFYEKMQSDKGSIPDRFSAQQFSDYHSELNMSSLELGDSALYFCASSWGAGELFFGEGSRLTVL.

The CDR3 reads CASSISGTGYDEQYF. CDR3 nucleotide sequence: TGTGCCAGTAGTATTTCTGGGACAGGGTACGACGAGCAGTACTTC. The V call is TRBV19, the J call TRBJ2-7; 9 nucleotides agree with TRBD1. The germline V gene has CDR1 LNHDA and CDR2 SQIVND (reference sequence). CDR3 size: 15 residues. V was clipped by 3 bases and J by 5 bases; unmatched bases: 8.

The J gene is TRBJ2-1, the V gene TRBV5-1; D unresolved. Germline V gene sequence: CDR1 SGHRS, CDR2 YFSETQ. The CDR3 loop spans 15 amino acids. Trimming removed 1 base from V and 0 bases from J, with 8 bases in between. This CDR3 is CASSLRQASYNEQFF. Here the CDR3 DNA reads TGCGCCAGCAGCTTGCGGCAGGCCTCCTACAATGAGCAGTTCTTC.

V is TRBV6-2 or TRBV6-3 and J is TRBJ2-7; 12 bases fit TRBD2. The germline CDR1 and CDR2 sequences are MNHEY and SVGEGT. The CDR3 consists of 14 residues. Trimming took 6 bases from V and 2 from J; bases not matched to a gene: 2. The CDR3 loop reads CASSWTSGTYEQYF. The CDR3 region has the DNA TGTGCCAGCAGCTGGACTAGCGGGACCTACGAGCAGTACTTC.

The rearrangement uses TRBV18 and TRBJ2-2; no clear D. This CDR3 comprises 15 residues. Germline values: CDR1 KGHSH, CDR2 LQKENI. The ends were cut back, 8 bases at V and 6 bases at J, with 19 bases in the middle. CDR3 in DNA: TGTGCCAGCCGCCCGGGTGGTCGGGTTTCCGGGGAGCTGTTTTTT. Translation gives CASRPGGRVSGELFF.

CDR3 region: CASSQRLTDTQYF. The CDR3 DNA is TGTGCCAGCAGCCAACGACTGACAGATACGCAGTATTTT. This rearrangement joins TRBV14 to TRBJ2-3; D is ambiguous. This CDR3 contains 13 residues. Germline V lookup: CDR1 SGHDN, CDR2 FVKESK. Trimming pared 2 bases from V and 3 bases from J, leaving 6 bases between.

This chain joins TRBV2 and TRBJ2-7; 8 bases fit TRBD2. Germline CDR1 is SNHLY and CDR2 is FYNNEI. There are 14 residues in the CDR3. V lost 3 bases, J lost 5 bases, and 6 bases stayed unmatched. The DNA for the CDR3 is TGTGCCAGCAGTGACGGGGGGGTCCTGGACGAGCAGTACTTC. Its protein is CASSDGGVLDEQYF.

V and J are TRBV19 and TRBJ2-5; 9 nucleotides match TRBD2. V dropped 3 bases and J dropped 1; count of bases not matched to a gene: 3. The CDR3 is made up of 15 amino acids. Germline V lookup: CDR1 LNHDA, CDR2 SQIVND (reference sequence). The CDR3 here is CASSIRRGGQETQYF. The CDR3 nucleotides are TGTGCCAGTAGTATTCGGCGGGGGGGCCAAGAGACCCAGTACTTC.

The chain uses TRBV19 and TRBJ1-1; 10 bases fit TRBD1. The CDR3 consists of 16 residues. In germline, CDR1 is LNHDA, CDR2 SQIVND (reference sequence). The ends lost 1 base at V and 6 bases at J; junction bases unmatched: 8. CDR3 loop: CASSIVAGTGVAEAFF. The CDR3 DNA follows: TGTGCCAGTAGTATAGTTGCCGGGACAGGGGTGGCTGAAGCTTTCTTT. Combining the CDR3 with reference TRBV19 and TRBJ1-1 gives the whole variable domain DGGITQSPKYLFRKEGQNVTLSCEQNLNHDAMYWYRQDPGQGLRLIYYSQIVNDFQKGDIAEGYSVSREKKESFPLTVTSAQKNPTAFYLCASSIVAGTGVAEAFFGQGTRLTVV.

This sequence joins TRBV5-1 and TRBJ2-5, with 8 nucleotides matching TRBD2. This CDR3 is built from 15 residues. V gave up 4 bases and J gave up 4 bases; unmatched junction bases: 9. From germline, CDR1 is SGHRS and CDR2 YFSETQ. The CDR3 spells CASSGGLAEGETQYF. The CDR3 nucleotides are TGCGCCAGCAGCGGCGGACTAGCTGAGGGAGAGACCCAGTACTTC.

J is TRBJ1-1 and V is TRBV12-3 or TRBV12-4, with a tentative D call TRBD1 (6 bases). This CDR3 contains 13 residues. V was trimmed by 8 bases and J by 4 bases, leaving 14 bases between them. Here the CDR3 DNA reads TGTGCCAGCCGTTGGGCGGGGGCCACTGAAGCTTTCTTT. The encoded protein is CASRWAGATEAFF.

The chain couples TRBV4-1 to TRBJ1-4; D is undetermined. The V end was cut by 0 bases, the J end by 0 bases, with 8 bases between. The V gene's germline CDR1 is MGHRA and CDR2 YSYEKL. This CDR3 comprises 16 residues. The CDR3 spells CASSQEREPTNEKLFF. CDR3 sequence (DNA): TGCGCCAGCAGCCAAGAGCGCGAGCCAACTAATGAAAAACTGTTTTTT.

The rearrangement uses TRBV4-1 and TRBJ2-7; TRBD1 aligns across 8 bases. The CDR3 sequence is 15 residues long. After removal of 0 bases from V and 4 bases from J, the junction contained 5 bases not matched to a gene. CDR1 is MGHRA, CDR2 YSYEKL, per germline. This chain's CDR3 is CASSQDLDRAYEQYF. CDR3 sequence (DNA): TGCGCCAGCAGCCAAGATCTGGACAGGGCTTACGAGCAGTACTTC.

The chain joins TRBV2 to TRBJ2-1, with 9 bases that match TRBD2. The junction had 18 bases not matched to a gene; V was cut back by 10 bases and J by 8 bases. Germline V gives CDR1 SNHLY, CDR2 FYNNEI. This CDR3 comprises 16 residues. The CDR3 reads CATKKIRGGGRDEQFF. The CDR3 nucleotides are TGTGCCACCAAAAAAATCCGCGGGGGGGGTAGGGATGAGCAGTTCTTC.

CDR3: CASSPAGANEKLFF. The CDR3 region has the DNA TGTGCCAGCTCACCGGCCGGGGCTAATGAAAAACTGTTTTTT. This chain joins TRBV18 and TRBJ1-4; D unresolved. The CDR3 totals 14 residues. Trimming removed 3 bases at V and 3 bases at J, with 8 bases between. CDR1 and CDR2 from the germline V gene are KGHSH and LQKENI.

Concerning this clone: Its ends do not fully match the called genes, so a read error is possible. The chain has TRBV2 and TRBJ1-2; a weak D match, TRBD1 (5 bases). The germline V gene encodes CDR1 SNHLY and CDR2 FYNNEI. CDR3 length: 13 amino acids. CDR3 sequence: CASREDSKNGYTF. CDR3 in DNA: TGTGCCAGCAGGGAAGACAGTAAGAATGGCTACACCTTC.

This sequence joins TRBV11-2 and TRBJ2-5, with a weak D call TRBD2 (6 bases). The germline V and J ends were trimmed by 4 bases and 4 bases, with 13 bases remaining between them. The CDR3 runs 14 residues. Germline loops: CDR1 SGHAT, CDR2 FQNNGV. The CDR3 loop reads CASSSTEGPETQYF. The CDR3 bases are TGTGCCAGCAGCTCAACGGAGGGTCCAGAGACCCAGTACTTC. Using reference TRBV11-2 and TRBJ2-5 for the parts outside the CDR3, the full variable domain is EAGVAQSPRYKIIEKRQSVAFWCNPISGHATLYWYQQILGQGPKLLIQFQNNGVVDDSQLPKDRFSAERLKGVDSTLKIQPAKLEDSAVYLCASSSTEGPETQYFGPGTRLLVL.